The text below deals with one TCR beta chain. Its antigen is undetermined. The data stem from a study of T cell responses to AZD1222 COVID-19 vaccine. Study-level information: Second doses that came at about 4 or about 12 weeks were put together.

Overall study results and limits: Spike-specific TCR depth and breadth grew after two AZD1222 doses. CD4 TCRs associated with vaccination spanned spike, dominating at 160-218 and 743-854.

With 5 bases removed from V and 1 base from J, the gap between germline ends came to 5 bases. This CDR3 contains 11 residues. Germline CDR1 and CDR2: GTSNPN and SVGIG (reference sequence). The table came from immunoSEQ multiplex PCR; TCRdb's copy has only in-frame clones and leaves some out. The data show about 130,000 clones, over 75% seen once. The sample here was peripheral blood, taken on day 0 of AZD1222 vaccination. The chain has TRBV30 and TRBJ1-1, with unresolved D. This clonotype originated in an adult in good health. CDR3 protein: CAWAQNTEAFF. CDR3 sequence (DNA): TGTGCCTGGGCGCAGAACACTGAAGCTTTCTTT.